The rows below give T cell receptor beta chains drawn from one sample of a study of metastatic and nonmetastatic thyroid tumors. TCRdb redid the clone calls on the PCR reads using MiXCR. The sample consists of about 4,300 clones, around 25% of them appearing once. Sequenced input: tumor tissue. These receptors all come from a male donor with papillary thyroid cancer or a benign thyroid nodule (not recorded which). Some clones in this sample may be carry-over from other donors' samples. CDR3s include the opening cysteine and the closing phenylalanine or tryptophan. D genes are given only for firm matches. Clone size is stated in some rows and not others, as once, few, many or a class when expanded.

d_call,clone_size,v_call,j_call,cdr3_nt,cdr3_aa
.,few,TRBV6-2/TRBV6-3,TRBJ2-7,TGTGCCAGCAGCCGGGAGGGGGCCCCAAGCTCCTACGAGCAGTACTTC,CASSREGAPSSYEQYF
.,few,TRBV28,TRBJ2-5,TGTGCCAGCAGTAACCCGGGGAACCAAGAGACCCAGTACTTC,CASSNPGNQETQYF
TRBD2,few,TRBV27,TRBJ2-7,TGTGCCAGCAGCCGGAACGGGGGGAACTACGAGCAGTACTTC,CASSRNGGNYEQYF
TRBD1,.,TRBV6-2/TRBV6-3,TRBJ2-7,TGTGCCAGCAATACGGACAGGGATAAGTACTTC,CASNTDRDKYF
.,large,TRBV27,TRBJ2-3,TGTGCCAGCAGTCCCGGGTCGGGCTTGCCGCGCGAAGATACGCAGTATTTT,CASSPGSGLPREDTQYF
TRBD1,.,TRBV20-1,TRBJ1-2,TGCAGTGGTATGAGCCCAGACAGGGCCGATGGGTATGGCTACACCTTC,CSGMSPDRADGYGYTF
.,few,TRBV28,TRBJ2-2,TGTGCCAACAGTCCCCCGGACAGATTCACCGGGGAGCTGTTTTTT,CANSPPDRFTGELFF
TRBD2,.,TRBV6-1,TRBJ2-7,TGTGCCGGCAGTCCGACTCTAGCGGGAGTATCCTACGAGCAGTACTTC,CAGSPTLAGVSYEQYF
.,.,TRBV6-1,TRBJ2-7,TGTGCCAGCAGTGACGAAGGAGGGGGAGGTAACGAGCAGTACTTC,CASSDEGGGGNEQYF
.,.,TRBV5-5,TRBJ1-2,TGTGCCAGCAGCTTGGCCAGGGGAGCTAACTATGGCTACACCTTC,CASSLARGANYGYTF
.,.,TRBV7-9,TRBJ2-5,TGTGCCAGCAGCTGGGGGGGCAGCCAAGAGACCCAGTACTTC,CASSWGGSQETQYF
.,medium-sized,TRBV7-3,TRBJ2-1,TGTGTCAGCAGCTTAACCCCCCTGACAGAGCAGTTCTTC,CVSSLTPLTEQFF
.,medium-sized,TRBV15,TRBJ2-7,TGTGCCACCAGCAGGGGACCCGGGACGGGAGCATACGAGCAGTACTTC,CATSRGPGTGAYEQYF
TRBD1,.,TRBV30,TRBJ2-7,TGTGCCTGGAGCTATCGGACAGGGTGGTACGAGCAGTACTTC,CAWSYRTGWYEQYF
.,.,TRBV7-2,TRBJ2-7,TGTGCCAGCAGCCGTGTGGGAACCTACGAGCAGTACTTC,CASSRVGTYEQYF
.,many,TRBV3-1,TRBJ2-3,TGTGCCAGCAGCCAAGATCGCCGGGGGTCGTTAACATCGGATACGCAGTATTTT,CASSQDRRGSLTSDTQYF
.,large,TRBV6-1,TRBJ2-2,TGTGCCAGCAGGGGGACCGGGGAGCTGTTTTTT,CASRGTGELFF
.,.,TRBV4-3,TRBJ1-6,TGCGCCAGCAGCCAAGATGAATCTTCACCCCTCCACTTT,CASSQDESSPLHF
.,.,TRBV11-2,TRBJ1-2,TGTGCCAGCAGCTTATCCAGACAGACCTCTAACTATGGCTACACCTTC,CASSLSRQTSNYGYTF
.,many,TRBV9,TRBJ2-5,TGTGCCAGCAGCGTAGGTTTGGGGAGCGCCTTAGAAGAGACCCAGTACTTC,CASSVGLGSALEETQYF
.,.,TRBV2,TRBJ2-7,TGTGCCAGCAGGCGGACCCCGGGGGAGCAGTACTTC,CASRRTPGEQYF
TRBD2,few,TRBV6-1,TRBJ2-1,TGTGGCAGCAGTGAATATTTAGCGGGGATCTACAATGAGCAGTTCTTC,CGSSEYLAGIYNEQFF
.,few,TRBV12-3/TRBV12-4,TRBJ1-1,TGTGCCAGCAGTTTAAGTAAGGGGCGGCAAGCTTTCTTT,CASSLSKGRQAFF
.,.,TRBV30,TRBJ1-5,TGTGCCTGGAGTCTCCCCTGGGGGCCTCAGCCCCAGCATTTT,CAWSLPWGPQPQHF
TRBD1,many,TRBV7-2,TRBJ2-3,TGTGCCAGCGGAATGGGGACAGGGCGCACAGATACGCAGTATTTT,CASGMGTGRTDTQYF
.,medium-sized,TRBV20-1,TRBJ1-1,TGCAGTGCTAGAGATTTGCAGGGAGGGCCCGCTTTCTTT,CSARDLQGGPAFF
.,.,TRBV4-1,TRBJ2-1,TGCGCCAGCAGCCCTTGGCCCGCGCGGAATGAGCAGTTCTTC,CASSPWPARNEQFF